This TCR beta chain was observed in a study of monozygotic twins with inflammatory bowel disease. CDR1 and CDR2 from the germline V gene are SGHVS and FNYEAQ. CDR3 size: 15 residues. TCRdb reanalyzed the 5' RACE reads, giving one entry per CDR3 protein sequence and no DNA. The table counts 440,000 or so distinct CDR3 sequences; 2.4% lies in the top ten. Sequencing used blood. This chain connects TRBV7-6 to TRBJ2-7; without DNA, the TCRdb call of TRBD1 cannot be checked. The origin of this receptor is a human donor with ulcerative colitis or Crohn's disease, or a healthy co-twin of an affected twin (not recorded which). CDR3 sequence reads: CASSLIPAQAGEQYF.